At least ten counts were recorded for the clone carrying this T cell receptor beta chain. Relying on iRepertoire HTBI primers and Arm-PCR of CDR3 regions, the team built TCR beta libraries. A single record per CDR3 protein comes from TCRdb applying MiXCR to the multiplex PCR reads. Found here are about 400,000 distinct CDR3 sequences, about 15% of them singletons; the top ten hold over 7.5%. Specified time point: newly diagnosed GD, antithyroid drugs for less than 3 months. With RNA extracted from PBMCs as input, the TCR library was made. The data stem from a study of regulatory T cells in long-lasting Graves disease. Trimming took off 6 bases at V and 8 bases at J, with 13 bases between the two ends. The CDR3 sequence is 12 residues long. These data were also reused for a study on T cells in Graves' hyperthyroidism and ophthalmopathy. That source notes: Among the patients, aged 18 to 65, hyperthyroidism was newly diagnosed and had lasted under 2 months. A first-round RT-PCR of the TCR CDR3 used the HTBI primer set. Ophthalmopathy cases were set apart from stable hyperthyroidism by a 13 V-J model.

This chain connects TRBV12-3 or TRBV12-4 to TRBJ1-2, with a possible D match to TRBD1 (6 bases). This material consisted of peripheral blood mononuclear cells (PBMCs), taken at new diagnosis, from a patient treated with antithyroid drugs. This receptor was taken from a woman aged 40 to 50 with Graves disease. CDR3 DNA: TGTGCCAGCAGACCTCACAGGGACGGCTACACCTTC. It is translated as CASRPHRDGYTF.